The 24 T cell receptor beta chains given below trace back to one sample, sequenced in a study of T cells in Graves' hyperthyroidism and ophthalmopathy. Amplified TCR beta CDR3 regions came from RNA transcripts. The HTBI primer set was used in a first-round RT-PCR of the TCR CDR3. TCRdb independently ran MiXCR on the multiplex PCR reads; one entry per CDR3 protein. The sample has over 450,000 distinct CDR3 sequences, approximately 15% seen once. Sequenced material: blood. The receptors originated from a woman between 18 and 29 years old with Graves' hyperthyroidism.

J is TRBJ1-5 and V is TRBV30; D remains unclear. The CDR3 is made up of 13 amino acids. V was cut by 4 bases and J by 1 base, with 8 bases left in between. Germline-derived CDR1 and CDR2 are GTSNPN and SVGIG (reference sequence). For the CDR3, the DNA is TGTGCCTGGACCGCCAGGAGCAATCAGCCCCAGCATTTT. Its protein is CAWTARSNQPQHF.

Details on this clonotype: A clone one base away is much larger, so this may be a read error. The chain employs TRBV18 and TRBJ1-1, with 8 positions matching TRBD1. The CDR3 is 13 residues long. V gave up 4 bases and J gave up 7 bases; unmatched junction bases: 5. Germline V lookup: CDR1 KGHSH, CDR2 LQKENI. The CDR3 bases are TGTGCCAGCTCACGGGGACAGGAAAATGAAGCTTTCTTT. Translation: CASSRGQENEAFF. The entire variable domain, with the rest obtained from reference TRBV18 and TRBJ1-1, is as follows: NAGVMQNPRHLVRRRGQEARLRCSPMKGHSHVYWYRQLPEEGLKFMVYLQKENIIDESGMPKERFSAEFPKEGPSILRIQQVVRGDSAAYFCASSRGQENEAFFGQGTRLTVV.

In its sample, this clonotype was seen many times. V usage is TRBV30 and J usage is TRBJ1-2; D might be TRBD1 (5 bases). Germline values: CDR1 GTSNPN, CDR2 SVGIG (reference sequence). This CDR3 has 14 residues. Trimming left V 3 bases short and J 5 bases short, with 16 bases between. CDR3 residues: CAWSSDNWDYGYTF. In DNA, the CDR3 is TGTGCCTGGAGCTCGGACAACTGGGATTATGGCTACACCTTC.

This clonotype was counted only a few times. V gene TRBV20-1 combines with J gene TRBJ1-2; weak D call: TRBD1 (5 bases). The V gene lost 7 bases and the J gene lost 2 bases, with 14 bases spanning the gap. The CDR3 has 13 amino acids. Germline loops: CDR1 DFQATT, CDR2 SNEGSKA (reference sequence). As DNA, the CDR3 is TGCAGTGGCCTAGGGGCTCGGAACTATGGCTACACCTTC. It encodes CSGLGARNYGYTF.

This clonotype was seen ten or more times. The chain carries TRBV2 and TRBJ1-1; D perhaps matches TRBD1 (5 bases). Per germline, CDR1 SNHLY and CDR2 FYNNEI. The CDR3 contains 14 residues. Deletions cut 3 bases from V and 0 bases from J, with 8 bases between. This CDR3 reads CASSEEGLNTEAFF. The CDR3 DNA reads TGTGCCAGCAGTGAGGAGGGGCTGAACACTGAAGCTTTCTTT.

This clonotype was counted many times. The chain is built from TRBV6-1 and TRBJ2-5; D is uncertain. The V end lost 10 bases, the J end lost 4 bases, and 16 bases lay between the germline ends. This CDR3 has 13 amino acids. Germline V gives CDR1 MNHNS, CDR2 SASEGT. The DNA of the CDR3 is TGTGCCACCTCCTCGCCGGGCTCAGAGACCCAGTACTTC. This encodes CATSSPGSETQYF.

This chain joins TRBV15 and TRBJ2-7, with D possibly TRBD2 on 5 matching bases. The ends were cut back, 1 base at V and 3 bases at J, with 10 bases in the middle. This CDR3 has 14 residues. Looked up from germline, CDR1 is LNHNV and CDR2 is YYDKDF (reference sequence). The DNA of the CDR3 is TGTGCCACCAGCAGAGGGGGAGCCCTCTACGAGCAGTACGTC. Translation: CATSRGGALYEQYV.

Many counts were recorded for this clonotype. The chain is built from TRBV12-3 or TRBV12-4 and TRBJ1-5; the D is unclear. The CDR3 contains 15 residues. V was clipped by 3 bases and J by 2 bases, with 11 bases between them. The CDR3 reads CASSFDTRGNQPQHF. CDR3 sequence (DNA): TGTGCCAGCAGTTTCGATACGAGGGGCAATCAGCCCCAGCATTTT.

This clonotype has a count of ten or more. This rearrangement joins TRBV27 to TRBJ1-5; D perhaps matches TRBD1 (5 bases). The CDR3 spans 14 residues. V lost 2 bases and J lost 6, with 11 bases in between. The germline CDR1 and CDR2 sequences are MNHEY and SMNVEV (reference sequence). The CDR3 spells CASSLESGGQPQHF. The CDR3 DNA sequence: TGTGCCAGCAGTTTAGAGTCCGGGGGTCAGCCCCAGCATTTT.

This clonotype occurred many times. The junction departs from the called germline gene at one end, perhaps through a read error. The chain joins TRBV12-3 or TRBV12-4 to TRBJ2-1; perhaps TRBD1 as D (6 bases). CDR3 length equals 13 residues. CDR3 amino acids: CASSLVRGYEQFF. CDR3 nucleotides: TGTGCCAGCAGCTTAGTCAGGGGCTATGAGCAGTTCTTC.

The rearrangement uses TRBV5-5 and TRBJ2-7; 9 nucleotides match TRBD1. The V gene's germline CDR1 is SGHKS and CDR2 YYEKEE (reference sequence). The CDR3 loop spans 15 amino acids. With V trimmed by 2 bases and J by 5 bases, 8 bases remained unmatched. The CDR3 nucleotides read TGTGCCAGCAGCTTCGGTCCGGGACAGGGCCACGAGCAGTACTTC. Its protein product is CASSFGPGQGHEQYF.

This clonotype was recorded many times. The chain links TRBV19 to TRBJ2-1, with unresolved D. Trimming shortened V by 3 bases and J by 9 bases, and 18 bases separated the two germline ends. The CDR3 is 15 amino acids. The germline CDR1 and CDR2 sequences are LNHDA and SQIVND (reference sequence). CDR3 region: CASSIRGDRRAEQFF. The CDR3, as DNA: TGTGCCAGTAGTATCCGAGGAGACCGACGGGCTGAGCAGTTCTTC.

This clonotype was seen at least ten times. This sequence joins TRBV6-6 and TRBJ2-2; 10 positions match TRBD1. The trim removed 0 bases at V and 7 bases at J, leaving 5 bases unmatched. The germline gives CDR1 MNHNY, CDR2 SVGAGI (reference sequence). CDR3 length: 16 amino acids. CDR3 DNA: TGTGCCAGCAGTTACTCGAGAGGGACAGGGGTCGGGGAGCTGTTTTTT. This sequence encodes CASSYSRGTGVGELFF.

This clonotype was seen ten or more times. This rearrangement joins TRBV27 to TRBJ1-2, with D unresolved. Germline loops: CDR1 MNHEY, CDR2 SMNVEV (reference sequence). The CDR3 sequence is 11 residues long. V lost 5 bases and J lost 7, with 8 bases in between. The CDR3 nucleotides are TGTGCCAGCAGTCTCCCGGGTGGCTACACCTTC. Protein product: CASSLPGGYTF.

In this sample, this clonotype turned up many times. The chain employs TRBV7-2 and TRBJ2-7; TRBD2 is a possible D gene (5 bases). The germline CDR1 and CDR2 sequences are SGHTA and FQGNSA. The CDR3 has 13 residues. V gave up 2 bases and J gave up 7 bases, with 12 bases separating them. The CDR3 nucleotides read TGTGCCAGCAGCTTAACGAGGGAGAGGGAGCAGTACGTC. Translation: CASSLTREREQYV.

This clonotype was seen repeatedly, ten times or more. The chain links TRBV30 to TRBJ1-2; D is uncertain. The CDR3 sequence is 12 residues long. Trimming shortened V by 3 bases and J by 2 bases, and 7 bases separated the two germline ends. Germline values: CDR1 GTSNPN, CDR2 SVGIG (reference sequence). DNA for the CDR3: TGTGCCTGGAGGTTGCCAAACTATGGCTACACCTTC. It translates to CAWRLPNYGYTF.

This chain uses TRBV19 with TRBJ2-5; 11 bases match TRBD1. The germline CDR1 and CDR2 sequences are LNHDA and SQIVND (reference sequence). Losses at the gene ends were 3 bases for V and 3 bases for J; bases not matched to a gene: 6. There are 16 residues in the CDR3. The CDR3 sequence is CASSIQRDRGKETQYF. The DNA of the CDR3 is TGTGCCAGTAGTATTCAGAGGGACAGGGGGAAAGAGACCCAGTACTTC.

For this clonotype: A much larger clone lies a single base off, so this may be a read error. J is TRBJ1-5 and V is TRBV30; D perhaps matches TRBD1 (5 bases). CDR3 length: 15 residues. The germline V gene encodes CDR1 GTSNPN and CDR2 SVGIG (reference sequence). V lost 2 bases, J lost 3 bases, and 14 bases lay in between. The CDR3 is CAWSMEDRDNQPQHF. CDR3 DNA: TGTGCCTGGAGTATGGAAGACAGAGACAATCAGCCCCAGCATTTT.

This chain connects TRBV29-1 to TRBJ1-1, with 8 bases lining up with TRBD1. Germline loops: CDR1 SQVTM, CDR2 ANQGSEA. J was trimmed by 6 bases and V by 4 bases; bases with no gene match: 10. The CDR3 is 14 residues long. For the CDR3, the DNA is TGCAGCGTTGTCTCCCCAGGGGGCGCATCTGAAGCTTTCTTT. Translating gives CSVVSPGGASEAFF.

Ten or more counts support this clonotype. The chain is built from TRBV12-3 or TRBV12-4 and TRBJ2-1; D is ambiguous. V shed 3 bases and J shed 7 bases, with 10 bases lying between them. The CDR3 loop spans 13 amino acids. The CDR3 DNA follows: TGTGCCAGCAGTTTTTCTAGTGGGAATGAGCAGTTCTTC. As protein: CASSFSSGNEQFF.

The genes are TRBV7-7 and TRBJ2-7; no firm D call. The CDR3 runs to 13 residues. Germline CDR1 SSHAT, CDR2 FNYEAQ (reference sequence). The CDR3 DNA is TGTGCTAGCAGCTTTGGCGCGACCTACGAGCAGTACGTC. Translating gives CASSFGATYEQYV.

This clonotype has a count of ten or more. The chain has TRBV3-1 and TRBJ1-2; D gene ambiguous. Between the trimmed V and J ends, which lost 5 bases and 4 bases, there was a span of 11 bases. This CDR3 spans 13 amino acids. CDR1 and CDR2 (germline): LGHDT, YNNKEL (reference sequence). The CDR3, as DNA: TGTGCCAGCAGCAAAGGACTGACCTATGGCTACACCTTC. Translation gives CASSKGLTYGYTF.

This clonotype came up many times. The CDR3 DNA is TGTGCCAGCAGCCCTTATAGGACAGGGAACACTGAAGCTTTCTTT. Translated, it gives CASSPYRTGNTEAFF. The chain employs TRBV6-1 and TRBJ1-1; 7 bases are shared with TRBD1. In germline, CDR1 is MNHNS, CDR2 SASEGT. V shed 6 bases, J shed 1 base, and the junction held 8 bases outside the gene matches. The CDR3 loop spans 15 amino acids.

On this clonotype itself: This may arise from a read error, as a much more abundant clone is one base away. The chain uses TRBV20-1 and TRBJ1-5; the D is unclear. Deletions cut 8 bases from V and 5 bases from J, with 16 bases between. CDR1 and CDR2 (germline): DFQATT, SNEGSKA (reference sequence). This CDR3 spans 13 amino acids. The CDR3 reads CSTMRGDHQPQHF. The CDR3, as DNA: TGCAGTACTATGCGAGGAGACCATCAGCCCCAGCATTTT.